A single sample is the source of the 23 T cell receptor beta chains below, sequenced in a study of CD8+ T cells in alopecia areata. The treatment here: oral pan-JAK inhibitor, 5-10 mg twice daily. RNA was extracted and reverse transcribed into cDNA as the sequencing template. This table comes from immunoSEQ multiplex PCR, and its TCRdb copy is limited to in-frame clones, with some not included. The sample has under 350,000 clones; 55% to 70% are singletons. Sequenced here: CD4+ T cells sorted from blood, sampled at week 24, from a patient treated with tofacitinib. Receptor source: a human donor with alopecia areata.

This clone was seen just once. The rearrangement joins TRBV9 to TRBJ2-3; 8 bases line up with TRBD2. CDR3 length: 13 amino acids. V was pared by 2 bases and J by 6 bases, with 2 bases of the junction left unmatched. Looked up from germline, CDR1 is SGDLS and CDR2 is YYNGEE. The CDR3, as DNA: TGTGCCAGCAGCGTGGGGACTAGGGATACGCAGTATTTT. Encoded protein: CASSVGTRDTQYF.

This clone was detected a few times. The chain uses TRBV29-1 and TRBJ2-7; 9 bases agree with TRBD1. V lost 7 bases and J lost 4; bases outside the gene matches: 2. The germline gives CDR1 SQVTM, CDR2 ANQGSEA. CDR3 length equals 11 residues. CDR3 loop: CSGGQGYEQYF. CDR3 coding DNA: TGCAGCGGGGGACAGGGATACGAGCAGTACTTC.

The rearrangement uses TRBV7-2 and TRBJ2-3; D may be TRBD1 (5 bases). Germline loops: CDR1 SGHTA, CDR2 FQGNSA. The CDR3 is made up of 12 amino acids. Trimming took off 3 bases at V and 10 bases at J, with 11 bases between the two ends. The CDR3, as DNA: TGTGCCAGCAGCTTGAGTGTAGGGGCGCAGTATTTT. It translates to CASSLSVGAQYF.

CDR3 sequence: CAWKTGATEAFF. The DNA for the CDR3 is TGTGCCTGGAAAACAGGGGCCACTGAAGCTTTCTTT. The rearrangement joins TRBV30 to TRBJ1-1, with TRBD1 matching over 7 bases. The CDR3 has 12 residues. Looked up from germline, CDR1 is GTSNPN and CDR2 is SVGIG (reference sequence). Trimming at V came to 4 bases and at J to 4 bases, leaving 3 bases not matched to a gene.

This clone showed up just once. The chain combines TRBV9 with TRBJ2-5; D uncertain. The V gene lost 0 bases and the J gene lost 1 base, with 7 bases spanning the gap. Germline V gene lookup returns CDR1 SGDLS and CDR2 YYNGEE. CDR3 length: 14 residues. CDR3 coding DNA: TGTGCCAGCAGCGTAGCAAGTGTCCAAGAGACCCAGTACTTC. Its translation is CASSVASVQETQYF. The variable domain in full, completed from reference TRBV9 and TRBJ2-5, reads DSGVTQTPKHLITATGQRVTLRCSPRSGDLSVYWYQQSLDQGLQFLIQYYNGEERAKGNILERFSAQQFPDLHSELNLSSLELGDSALYFCASSVASVQETQYFGPGTRLLVL.

This clone was seen a few times. The gene calls are TRBV19 and TRBJ1-2; TRBD1 agrees at 8 bases. Germline V lookup: CDR1 LNHDA, CDR2 SQIVND (reference sequence). This CDR3 spans 15 amino acids. With V trimmed by 2 bases and J by 4 bases, 6 bases remained unmatched. The chain's CDR3 is CASSILTGTGYGYTF. For the CDR3, the DNA is TGTGCCAGTAGTATATTGACAGGGACAGGCTATGGCTACACCTTC.

This clone was counted at least ten times. CDR3 coding DNA: TGTGCCAGCAGCTTAACTGGGGCAAGCGATGAGCAGTTCTTC. Its translation is CASSLTGASDEQFF. The rearrangement joins TRBV11-2 to TRBJ2-1, with D possibly being TRBD1 (5 bases). V shed 2 bases and J shed 8 bases, with 13 bases lying between them. The CDR3 has 14 amino acids. Germline V CDR1 and CDR2: SGHAT, FQNNGV. Drawing the rest from reference TRBV11-2 and TRBJ2-1, the complete variable domain is EAGVAQSPRYKIIEKRQSVAFWCNPISGHATLYWYQQILGQGPKLLIQFQNNGVVDDSQLPKDRFSAERLKGVDSTLKIQPAKLEDSAVYLCASSLTGASDEQFFGPGTRLTVL.

The V call is TRBV25-1, the J call TRBJ1-6; unclear D gene. The germline CDR1 and CDR2 sequences are MGHDK and SYGVNS. The V and J ends lost 6 bases and 12 bases respectively, with 15 bases between them. CDR3 length equals 13 residues. The DNA for the CDR3 is TGTGCCAGCAGAGGCCAGTCGGTGGAACCCCTCCACTTT. Translation gives CASRGQSVEPLHF.

This clone showed up just a few times. This sequence joins TRBV2 and TRBJ2-5, with 7 bases matching TRBD2. J lost 8 bases, V lost 1 base, and 16 bases had no gene match. This CDR3 is 17 amino acids long. Germline lookup yields CDR1 SNHLY and CDR2 FYNNEI. CDR3 residues: CASSEDGTIGASGTQYF. CDR3 in DNA: TGTGCCAGCAGTGAAGACGGTACTATTGGGGCTAGCGGTACCCAGTACTTC. Supplemented by reference TRBV2 and TRBJ2-5, the full variable domain reads EPEVTQTPSHQVTQMGQEVILRCVPISNHLYFYWYRQILGQKVEFLVSFYNNEISEKSEIFDDQFSVERPDGSNFTLKIRSTKLEDSAMYFCASSEDGTIGASGTQYFGPGTRLLVL.

This clone was seen more than once but under ten times. This chain connects TRBV15 to TRBJ1-5; D is perhaps TRBD1 (5 bases). The CDR3 loop spans 17 amino acids. Germline CDR1 reads LNHNV; CDR2 reads YYDKDF (reference sequence). The V end lost 0 bases, the J end lost 3 bases, and 15 bases lay between the germline ends. The CDR3 DNA follows: TGTGCCACCAGCAGAGATCAACGGCAGGGACCCAATCAGCCCCAGCATTTT. Residues: CATSRDQRQGPNQPQHF.

The chain recombines TRBV11-1 with TRBJ2-7; a possible D gene is TRBD1 (6 bases). CDR1 and CDR2 from the germline V gene are SGHAT and FQDESV (reference sequence). This CDR3 region has 13 residues. V was trimmed by 4 bases and J by 6 bases, leaving 13 bases between them. The CDR3 region has the DNA TGTGCCAGCAGCTCAGGGAGACAGGTCGAGCAGTACTTC. Residues: CASSSGRQVEQYF.

The V gene is TRBV30, the J gene TRBJ1-5, with TRBD1 identical over 7 bases. Trimming took 4 bases from V and 6 from J; bases not matched to a gene: 6. Per the germline V gene, CDR1 is GTSNPN and CDR2 is SVGIG (reference sequence). The length of the CDR3 is 13 residues. In DNA, the CDR3 is TGTGCCTGGACCAAAGACAGGGCTCAGCCCCAGCATTTT. As protein: CAWTKDRAQPQHF.

The rearrangement uses TRBV7-9 and TRBJ2-2; weak D call: TRBD1 (6 bases). Between the trimmed V and J ends, which lost 5 bases and 4 bases, there was a span of 17 bases. The CDR3 totals 16 residues. Germline values: CDR1 SEHNR, CDR2 FQNEAQ (reference sequence). The CDR3 loop is CASSTLIGRGTGELFF. The CDR3 region has the DNA TGTGCCAGCAGCACACTGATAGGCAGGGGCACCGGGGAGCTGTTTTTT.

The table lists this clone with a count of one. The chain recombines TRBV5-1 with TRBJ2-2, with D perhaps TRBD1 (5 bases). The CDR3 runs to 13 residues. The ends were cut back, 8 bases at V and 2 bases at J, with 10 bases in the middle. CDR1 and CDR2 from the germline V gene are SGHRS and YFSETQ. The CDR3 spells CASRQINTGELFF. The CDR3 region has the DNA TGCGCCAGTCGACAGATTAACACCGGGGAGCTGTTTTTT.

This chain connects TRBV5-6 to TRBJ2-5; D perhaps matches TRBD2 (5 bases). CDR1 is SGHDT, CDR2 YYEEEE, per germline. V lost 2 bases and J 9 bases, leaving 17 bases between the germline ends. This CDR3 contains 14 residues. CDR3 sequence reads: CASSLLSLDLSQYF. The CDR3 DNA reads TGTGCCAGCAGCTTACTTTCCCTGGACTTATCCCAGTACTTC.

In the case of this clone: Different DNA sequences within this sample yield the same CDR3. The J gene is TRBJ2-3, the V gene TRBV9; D remains ambiguous. The CDR3 is made up of 12 amino acids. Trimming cost V 0 bases and J 6 bases, with 5 bases left between them. The V gene's germline CDR1 is SGDLS and CDR2 YYNGEE. The CDR3 loop reads CASSVGPDTQYF. CDR3 nucleotides: TGTGCCAGCAGCGTAGGGCCCGATACGCAGTATTTT.

This chain links TRBV5-1 with TRBJ2-1; no definite D call. The CDR3 runs to 16 residues. Between the trimmed V and J ends, which lost 0 bases and 0 bases, there was a span of 10 bases. From germline, CDR1 is SGHRS and CDR2 YFSETQ. DNA for the CDR3: TGCGCCAGCAGCTTGGCCAGTTCGAGCTCCTACAATGAGCAGTTCTTC. This gives the protein CASSLASSSSYNEQFF.

The chain uses TRBV29-1 and TRBJ2-3; the match to TRBD2 covers 9 bases. This CDR3 has 14 residues. CDR1 is SQVTM and CDR2 is ANQGSEA in the germline V gene. V lost 4 bases, J lost 5 bases, and 7 bases stayed unmatched. CDR3 nucleotides: TGCAGCGTTGTGAGCGGGGGGTTTGGAGATACGCAGTATTTT. Protein product: CSVVSGGFGDTQYF.

This clone was recorded a few times. The rearrangement uses TRBV27 and TRBJ2-1; 7 bases agree with TRBD1. CDR3 length equals 15 residues. The germline V gene has CDR1 MNHEY and CDR2 SMNVEV (reference sequence). J gave up 4 bases and V 4 bases, and 7 bases lay outside the gene matches. The CDR3 DNA is TGTGCCAGCAGTTCCACTCAGACAGGGTACAATGAGCAGTTCTTC. It codes for CASSSTQTGYNEQFF.

The V gene is TRBV5-1, the J gene TRBJ1-4; possible D gene TRBD1, 5 bases. V dropped 5 bases and J dropped 3 bases, with 11 bases sitting between them. This CDR3 has 14 amino acids. Per germline, CDR1 SGHRS and CDR2 YFSETQ. The CDR3, as DNA: TGCGCCAGCAGTTTTGGGACTTCTAATGAAAAACTGTTTTTT. Translated: CASSFGTSNEKLFF.

This clone was picked up a small number of times. V gene TRBV6-5 combines with J gene TRBJ1-1; D remains unclear. The ends were cut back, 5 bases at V and 6 bases at J, with 7 bases in the middle. Looked up from germline, CDR1 is MNHEY and CDR2 is SVGAGI. This CDR3 contains 11 residues. In DNA, the CDR3 is TGTGCCAGCAGTCGTGGGGCTGAAGCTTTCTTT. Encoded protein: CASSRGAEAFF.

The genes are TRBV29-1 and TRBJ2-7; maybe TRBD1 (5 bases). Trimming left V 7 bases short and J 3 bases short, with 16 bases between. The germline gives CDR1 SQVTM, CDR2 ANQGSEA. The CDR3 contains 13 residues. CDR3 DNA sequence: TGCAGCGCCCGGGCAGGGATGGGCTACGAGCAGTACTTC. Protein sequence: CSARAGMGYEQYF.

The chain recombines TRBV6-4 with TRBJ2-3, with 7 bases fitting TRBD1. V was pared by 3 bases and J by 1 base, with 10 bases of the junction left unmatched. CDR3 length: 17 amino acids. CDR1 and CDR2 from the germline V gene are MRHNA and SNTAGT. Here the CDR3 reads CASSEAGGTLGTDTQYF. In DNA, the CDR3 is TGTGCCAGCAGTGAGGCAGGGGGAACCCTAGGCACAGATACGCAGTATTTT.